The 9 T cell receptor beta chains reported below all come from one sample, sequenced in a study of cytomegalovirus exposure and HLA in healthy donors. It was with 60 Vbeta and 13 Jbeta primers that the PCR ran. The repertoire was sequenced with immunoSEQ multiplex PCR; TCRdb's copy has only in-frame clones and lacks some. The repertoire holds approximately 160,000 clones, with approximately 71% as singletons. The specimen was PBMCs. The source of these receptors is a woman aged 18-29 years in good health and CMV-seropositive.

The chain is built from TRBV7-9 and TRBJ2-5, with 8 nucleotides matching TRBD2. From germline, CDR1 is SEHNR and CDR2 FQNEAQ (reference sequence). This CDR3 region has 12 residues. The V segment lost 5 bases and the J segment 14 bases; nucleotides outside the gene matches: 10. The CDR3 reads CASSPTAGVFYF. The CDR3, as DNA: TGTGCCAGCAGCCCGACAGCGGGGGTATTTTACTTC.

The CDR3 DNA sequence: TGCGCCAGCAGCCGGGCGGAGGGACCTGGAAACACCATATATTTT. Its protein product is CASSRAEGPGNTIYF. The chain is built from TRBV4-1 and TRBJ1-3; D may be TRBD1 (5 bases). Germline V gene lookup returns CDR1 MGHRA and CDR2 YSYEKL. The CDR3 sequence is 15 residues long. The V end lost 4 bases, the J end lost 2 bases, and 12 bases lay between the germline ends.

The CDR3 sequence is CASSPPIGQGASYEQYF. The DNA of the CDR3 is TGTGCCAGCAGCCCTCCTATCGGGCAGGGGGCCTCCTACGAGCAGTACTTC. The chain links TRBV14 to TRBJ2-7; 8 bases map to TRBD1. The length of the CDR3 is 17 residues. Germline loops: CDR1 SGHDN, CDR2 FVKESK. The J segment lost 0 bases and the V segment lost 4 bases, leaving 11 bases of the junction unmatched.

The chain is built from TRBV18 and TRBJ2-5, with D perhaps matching TRBD1 (5 bases). The germline V gene has CDR1 KGHSH and CDR2 LQKENI. This CDR3 has 14 amino acids. The V and J ends lost 4 bases and 1 base respectively, with 10 bases between them. Written as DNA, the CDR3 is TGTGCCAGCTCACTGGGCAGGGCCCAAGAGACCCAGTACTTC. This gives the protein CASSLGRAQETQYF.

This chain joins TRBV4-3 and TRBJ2-5; the match to TRBD2 covers 15 bases. CDR1 and CDR2 from the germline V gene are LGHNA and YSLEER. The CDR3 consists of 18 residues. Germline trimming cut 0 bases from V and 4 bases from J; bases unmatched to any gene: 6. The CDR3: CASSQEGLAGGERETQYF. The CDR3 nucleotides are TGCGCCAGCAGCCAAGAGGGACTAGCGGGGGGAGAGAGAGAGACCCAGTACTTC.

The rearrangement joins TRBV29-1 to TRBJ2-7; 8 bases agree with TRBD1. The CDR3 extends over 13 amino acids. J gave up 3 bases and V 4 bases, and 5 bases lay outside the gene matches. Germline CDR1 and CDR2: SQVTM and ANQGSEA. CDR3 coding DNA: TGCAGCGTTGGCCGGGACAGGAACTACGAGCAGTACTTC. Protein product: CSVGRDRNYEQYF.

The gene calls are TRBV5-6 and TRBJ2-3, with D possibly matching TRBD1 (6 bases). Trimming stripped 4 bases from V and 7 bases from J, with 22 bases between. Germline values: CDR1 SGHDT, CDR2 YYEEEE. The CDR3 has 16 amino acids. DNA of the CDR3: TGTGCCAGCAGCCTTTGGGGGCCTAGCCCCTTCCATACGCAGTATTTT. Its translation is CASSLWGPSPFHTQYF. Full variable domain (remainder filled in from reference TRBV5-6 and TRBJ2-3): DAGVTQSPTHLIKTRGQQVTLRCSPKSGHDTVSWYQQALGQGPQFIFQYYEEEERQRGNFPDRFSGHQFPNYSSELNVNALLLGDSALYLCASSLWGPSPFHTQYFGPGTRLTVL.

The chain combines TRBV30 with TRBJ1-6; 7 positions match TRBD1. CDR3 length equals 12 residues. The V and J ends lost 5 bases and 13 bases, in that order; junction bases with no gene match: 8. The germline V gene has CDR1 GTSNPN and CDR2 SVGIG (reference sequence). CDR3 in amino acids: CAWLSQGPPLHF. The CDR3 nucleotides are TGTGCCTGGCTTTCACAGGGGCCTCCCCTCCACTTT. Together with reference TRBV30 and TRBJ1-6, the CDR3 gives the full variable domain: SQTIHQWPATLVQPVGSPLSLECTVEGTSNPNLYWYRQAAGRGLQLLFYSVGIGQISSEVPQNLSASRPQDRQFILSSKKLLLSDSGFYLCAWLSQGPPLHFGNGTRLTVT.

The CDR3 DNA reads as TGCGCCAGCAGCTTGGGGACAGGGCTCAACACCGGGGAGCTGTTTTTT. This codes for CASSLGTGLNTGELFF. The chain uses TRBV5-1 and TRBJ2-2; 8 nucleotides line up with TRBD1. Germline V gene data show CDR1 as SGHRS and CDR2 as YFSETQ. The J segment lost 2 bases and the V segment lost 0 bases, leaving 3 bases of the junction unmatched. The CDR3 contains 16 residues.